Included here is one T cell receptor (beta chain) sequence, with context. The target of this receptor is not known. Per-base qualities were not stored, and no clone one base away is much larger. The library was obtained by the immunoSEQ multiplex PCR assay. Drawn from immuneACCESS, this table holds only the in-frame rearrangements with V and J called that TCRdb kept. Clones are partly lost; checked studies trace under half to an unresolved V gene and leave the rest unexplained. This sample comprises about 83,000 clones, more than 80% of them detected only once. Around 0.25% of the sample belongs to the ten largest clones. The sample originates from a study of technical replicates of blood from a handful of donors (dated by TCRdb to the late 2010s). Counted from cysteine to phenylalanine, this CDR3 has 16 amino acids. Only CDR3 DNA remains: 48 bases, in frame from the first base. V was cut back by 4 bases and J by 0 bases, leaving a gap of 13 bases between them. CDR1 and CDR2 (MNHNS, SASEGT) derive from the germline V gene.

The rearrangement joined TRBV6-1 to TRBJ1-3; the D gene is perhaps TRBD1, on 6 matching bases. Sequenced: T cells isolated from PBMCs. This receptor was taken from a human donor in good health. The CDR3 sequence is CASSGAQGVSGNTIYF. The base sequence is TGTGCCAGCAGTGGGGCACAGGGTGTCTCTGGAAACACCATATATTTT.